This T cell receptor (beta chain) appears in the sequencing data of a study of tumor-infiltrating lymphocytes in primary liver carcinoma. With regard to this clonotype: The antigen remains undetermined. At one of its ends the junction is not consistent with the germline gene, which may arise from a read error.

Study-wide findings and caveats: Appearing in all five tumor regions was true of only about 7-25% of top clones.

The CDR3 is 17 residues long. Germline assignment: CDR1 KGHDR and CDR2 SFDVKD. Without any cell sorting, roughly 20-32 mg of bulk tissue yielded co-extracted RNA and DNA. The patients carried chronic HBV infection and had received no treatment. Total RNA amounting to around 540 ng was the source from which TCR beta cDNA was made with a constant-region primer. Investigators got TCR beta libraries out of three nested multiplex PCR rounds, done with slightly modified ARM-PCR. In the first two PCR rounds, TRBV1-TRBV30 forward primers were paired with a C-beta reverse primer, and each round lasted roughly 10 cycles. From the multiplex PCR reads, TCRdb called clonotypes with MiXCR, one entry per CDR3 protein. The sample shows 100,000 to 150,000 distinct CDR3 sequences, around 60% of them seen only once.

This chain joins TRBV24-1 and TRBJ2-5; 9 bases match TRBD2. The clonotype originates from a woman in her fifties or sixties with primary liver carcinoma and hepatitis B virus infection. Sequencing was done on a sample of liver tumor tissue from sampling region 3. Subset noted: tumor region T3, left-lateral pole. CDR3 coding DNA: TGTGCCACCGGTGATTTTTCAGCTAGCGGGATTTTGGAGACCCAGTACTTC. It is translated as CATGDFSASGILETQYF.